A selection of T cell receptor beta chains follows, all from one sample in a study of Graves' ophthalmopathy and Graves' hyperthyroidism. TCRdb re-derived calls from the multiplex PCR reads in MiXCR, one entry per CDR3 protein. The sample lists over a million distinct CDR3 sequences; around a third were seen once. The specimen was peripheral blood or thyroid tissue (not recorded which). Receptor source: an adult man with Graves' hyperthyroidism. The CDR3 runs from the conserved cysteine through the conserved F or W. A D gene is named only where the DNA matches it firmly. Expanded clones get a size class; other rows say once, few or many, or leave the size out.

d_call: TRBD1; v_call: TRBV10-3; j_call: TRBJ2-5; clone_size: -; cdr3_length: 14; cdr3_nt: TGTGCCATCGGCCCGGGACAGGGCACTGAGACCCAGTACTTC; cdr3_aa: CAIGPGQGTETQYF
d_call: -; v_call: TRBV19; j_call: TRBJ1-4; clone_size: few; cdr3_length: 15; cdr3_nt: TGTGCCAGTAGTATGGGGATCGCAACTAATGAAAAACTGTTTTTT; cdr3_aa: CASSMGIATNEKLFF
d_call: TRBD2; v_call: TRBV2; j_call: TRBJ2-5; clone_size: few; cdr3_length: 13; cdr3_nt: TGTGTCCTCCGGGCGGGAGGCCAAGAGACCCAGTACTTC; cdr3_aa: CVLRAGGQETQYF
d_call: -; v_call: TRBV11-2; j_call: TRBJ1-2; clone_size: many; cdr3_length: 16; cdr3_nt: TGTGCCAGCAGCTTCTCCTACCGGGCGACAAACTATGGCTACACCTTC; cdr3_aa: CASSFSYRATNYGYTF
d_call: TRBD1; v_call: TRBV7-2; j_call: TRBJ1-1; clone_size: -; cdr3_length: 15; cdr3_nt: TGTGCCAGCAGCCCTACCGCGACAGGGGGGGGAGCAGCTTTCTTT; cdr3_aa: CASSPTATGGGAAFF
d_call: -; v_call: TRBV7-6; j_call: TRBJ1-1; clone_size: -; cdr3_length: 14; cdr3_nt: TGTGCCAGCAGCCTCAAGGCGGGACGCACTGAAGCTTTCTTT; cdr3_aa: CASSLKAGRTEAFF
d_call: -; v_call: TRBV27; j_call: TRBJ2-5; clone_size: -; cdr3_length: 13; cdr3_nt: TGTGCCAGCAGTTTAGGGGGCCTGAAGACCCAGTACTTC; cdr3_aa: CASSLGGLKTQYF
d_call: -; v_call: TRBV7-9; j_call: TRBJ2-3; clone_size: -; cdr3_length: 14; cdr3_nt: TGTGCCAGCAAGCGGGCGGGACCCACAGATACGCAGTATTTT; cdr3_aa: CASKRAGPTDTQYF
d_call: -; v_call: TRBV7-8; j_call: TRBJ1-2; clone_size: -; cdr3_length: 14; cdr3_nt: TGTGCCAGCAGAAAACAGGCCCTTTTTAATGACTACACCTTC; cdr3_aa: CASRKQALFNDYTF
d_call: TRBD1; v_call: TRBV6-2/TRBV6-3; j_call: TRBJ2-2; clone_size: -; cdr3_length: 14; cdr3_nt: TGTGCCAGCGGGGGACAGGGAAACGCCGGGGAGCTGTTTTTT; cdr3_aa: CASGGQGNAGELFF
d_call: TRBD1; v_call: TRBV11-2; j_call: TRBJ1-4; clone_size: -; cdr3_length: 16; cdr3_nt: TGTGCCAGCCACGCACTCGGGACAGGGTTTGATGAAAAACTGTTTTTT; cdr3_aa: CASHALGTGFDEKLFF
d_call: -; v_call: TRBV10-3; j_call: TRBJ2-7; clone_size: many; cdr3_length: 15; cdr3_nt: TGTGCCATCAGTGAGTCCTCTATAGGGGTCTACGAGCAGTACTTC; cdr3_aa: CAISESSIGVYEQYF
d_call: TRBD1; v_call: TRBV20-1; j_call: TRBJ1-6; clone_size: few; cdr3_length: 16; cdr3_nt: TGCAGTGCGACCCCGGGACAGGGAAGGTATAATTCACCCCTCCACTTT; cdr3_aa: CSATPGQGRYNSPLHF
d_call: -; v_call: TRBV20-1; j_call: TRBJ1-1; clone_size: few; cdr3_length: 14; cdr3_nt: TGCAGTGCTAGAAGGGGACATATAAACACTGAAGCTTTCTTT; cdr3_aa: CSARRGHINTEAFF
d_call: TRBD1; v_call: TRBV14; j_call: TRBJ1-1; clone_size: once; cdr3_length: 17; cdr3_nt: TGTGCCAGCAGCCAAAACCGGCGGGGGACAGGGGTCACTGAAGCTTTCTTT; cdr3_aa: CASSQNRRGTGVTEAFF
d_call: TRBD1; v_call: TRBV20-1; j_call: TRBJ1-6; clone_size: many; cdr3_length: 18; cdr3_nt: TGCAGTGCCCCCAACGAAGGGGGCGGTAACTCCTATAATTCACCCCTCCACTTT; cdr3_aa: CSAPNEGGGNSYNSPLHF
d_call: -; v_call: TRBV7-9; j_call: TRBJ1-1; clone_size: many; cdr3_length: 18; cdr3_nt: TGTGCCAGCAGCTTAGGGGGGGGACGAGGGCACTTGAACACTGAAGCTTTCTTT; cdr3_aa: CASSLGGGRGHLNTEAFF
d_call: -; v_call: TRBV29-1; j_call: TRBJ2-2; clone_size: many; cdr3_length: 12; cdr3_nt: TGCAGCCTCGGGAGTTCCACCGGGGAGCTGTTTTTT; cdr3_aa: CSLGSSTGELFF
d_call: -; v_call: TRBV29-1; j_call: TRBJ1-1; clone_size: -; cdr3_length: 11; cdr3_nt: TGCAGCGTTGGGACGACCTCTGAAGCTTTCTTT; cdr3_aa: CSVGTTSEAFF
d_call: -; v_call: TRBV2; j_call: TRBJ2-7; clone_size: -; cdr3_length: 14; cdr3_nt: TGTGCCAGCTCAATCTCCGGGAGTCGGTACGAGCAGTACTTC; cdr3_aa: CASSISGSRYEQYF
d_call: -; v_call: TRBV6-5; j_call: TRBJ1-2; clone_size: many; cdr3_length: 14; cdr3_nt: TGTGCCAGCAGTTCCCCCGACAGTCTCCATGGCTACACCTTC; cdr3_aa: CASSSPDSLHGYTF
d_call: -; v_call: TRBV29-1; j_call: TRBJ2-7; clone_size: few; cdr3_length: 15; cdr3_nt: TGCAGCGTTGAAGATCGATCCGCCAGGGCCTACGAGCAGTACTTC; cdr3_aa: CSVEDRSARAYEQYF
d_call: TRBD1; v_call: TRBV11-2; j_call: TRBJ1-3; clone_size: -; cdr3_length: 15; cdr3_nt: TGTGCCAGCAGCCAAAGACAGGGCTCTGGAAACACCATATATTTT; cdr3_aa: CASSQRQGSGNTIYF
d_call: -; v_call: TRBV6-1; j_call: TRBJ2-5; clone_size: once; cdr3_length: 12; cdr3_nt: TGTGCCAGCGGGAGTGGGAAGGAGACCCAGTACTTC; cdr3_aa: CASGSGKETQYF
d_call: TRBD2; v_call: TRBV7-2; j_call: TRBJ2-7; clone_size: many; cdr3_length: 14; cdr3_nt: TGTGCCAGCAGCTTATCCGCGGGGGAATACGAGCAGTACTTC; cdr3_aa: CASSLSAGEYEQYF
d_call: TRBD1; v_call: TRBV7-8; j_call: TRBJ2-7; clone_size: many; cdr3_length: 16; cdr3_nt: TGTGCCAGCAGCCCGCGCAATAACAGGGGTGGCAACGAGCAGTACTTC; cdr3_aa: CASSPRNNRGGNEQYF
d_call: TRBD1; v_call: TRBV29-1; j_call: TRBJ2-5; clone_size: -; cdr3_length: 12; cdr3_nt: TGCAGCGCCAGACAGGGGGGTATTGTCCAGTACTTC; cdr3_aa: CSARQGGIVQYF
d_call: -; v_call: TRBV19; j_call: TRBJ2-2; clone_size: many; cdr3_length: 13; cdr3_nt: TGTGCCAGTGGGCCCTTAGGTACCGGGGAGCTGTTTTTT; cdr3_aa: CASGPLGTGELFF
d_call: TRBD1; v_call: TRBV9; j_call: TRBJ1-3; clone_size: -; cdr3_length: 15; cdr3_nt: TGTGCCAGCAGCGTTTCAGGGACAGTTGGAAACACCATGTATTTT; cdr3_aa: CASSVSGTVGNTMYF
d_call: -; v_call: TRBV7-2; j_call: TRBJ1-3; clone_size: many; cdr3_length: 14; cdr3_nt: TGTGCCAGCAGCTCCGATCCCTCTGGAAACACCATATATTTT; cdr3_aa: CASSSDPSGNTIYF
d_call: -; v_call: TRBV25-1; j_call: TRBJ1-1; clone_size: many; cdr3_length: 14; cdr3_nt: TGTGCCAGCAGCGTCACAGGGACGAACACTGAAGCTTTCTTT; cdr3_aa: CASSVTGTNTEAFF
d_call: TRBD1; v_call: TRBV20-1; j_call: TRBJ1-1; clone_size: few; cdr3_length: 14; cdr3_nt: TGCAGTGCTAGGGACAGGGGGGCTGGCACTGAAGCTTTCTTT; cdr3_aa: CSARDRGAGTEAFF
d_call: TRBD1; v_call: TRBV6-5; j_call: TRBJ2-6; clone_size: -; cdr3_length: 17; cdr3_nt: TGTGCCAGCAGGACAGGGGGCAAGGGTCTGGGGGCCAACGTCCTGACTTTC; cdr3_aa: CASRTGGKGLGANVLTF
d_call: -; v_call: TRBV13; j_call: TRBJ2-5; clone_size: many; cdr3_length: 14; cdr3_nt: TGTGCCAGCAGCTTGCCCTCCCCCGGAGAGACCCAGTACTTC; cdr3_aa: CASSLPSPGETQYF
d_call: -; v_call: TRBV6-2/TRBV6-3; j_call: TRBJ1-3; clone_size: -; cdr3_length: 20; cdr3_nt: TGTGCCAGCAGTTACTCGAACGACGGCTATCGGGAATACTCTGGAAACACCATATATTTT; cdr3_aa: CASSYSNDGYREYSGNTIYF
d_call: -; v_call: TRBV19; j_call: TRBJ1-4; clone_size: many; cdr3_length: 14; cdr3_nt: TGTGCCAGTAACTCACAGGGACTTGGAGAAAAACTGTTTTTT; cdr3_aa: CASNSQGLGEKLFF
d_call: -; v_call: TRBV10-3; j_call: TRBJ2-2; clone_size: many; cdr3_length: 13; cdr3_nt: TGTGCCGCGAAGGGACTTAACACCGGGGAGCTGTTTTTT; cdr3_aa: CAAKGLNTGELFF